This T cell receptor beta chain was sequenced in a study of blood T cell repertoires in COVID-19. Study information: From T cells, B-cell-depleted T cells, or PBMCs came the material, which was cDNA or gDNA.

Original processing notes: Amplifying reference gene primers gave estimates of nucleated cell counts. Only in-frame clones appear in the TCRdb table, and some are missing; sequencing was by immunoSEQ multiplex PCR. V and J calls and clone size come straight from that table; D and trimming were deduced from the DNA. The sample shows around 290,000 clones, roughly 86% of them seen only once. Sequencing used peripheral blood. This clonotype was obtained from a woman in her fifties or sixties who had recovered from COVID-19.

DNA for the CDR3: TGTGCCAGCAGTGTTCGGACATTGAACACTGAAGCTTTCTTT. As protein: CASSVRTLNTEAFF. This sequence joins TRBV2 and TRBJ1-1; tentatively, D is TRBD1 (5 bases). The V and J ends lost 4 bases and 0 bases respectively, with 9 bases between them. CDR3 size: 14 residues. Germline V CDR1 and CDR2: SNHLY, FYNNEI. The full variable domain, in which reference TRBV2 and TRBJ1-1 provide the parts outside the CDR3, is EPEVTQTPSHQVTQMGQEVILRCVPISNHLYFYWYRQILGQKVEFLVSFYNNEISEKSEIFDDQFSVERPDGSNFTLKIRSTKLEDSAMYFCASSVRTLNTEAFFGQGTRLTVV.